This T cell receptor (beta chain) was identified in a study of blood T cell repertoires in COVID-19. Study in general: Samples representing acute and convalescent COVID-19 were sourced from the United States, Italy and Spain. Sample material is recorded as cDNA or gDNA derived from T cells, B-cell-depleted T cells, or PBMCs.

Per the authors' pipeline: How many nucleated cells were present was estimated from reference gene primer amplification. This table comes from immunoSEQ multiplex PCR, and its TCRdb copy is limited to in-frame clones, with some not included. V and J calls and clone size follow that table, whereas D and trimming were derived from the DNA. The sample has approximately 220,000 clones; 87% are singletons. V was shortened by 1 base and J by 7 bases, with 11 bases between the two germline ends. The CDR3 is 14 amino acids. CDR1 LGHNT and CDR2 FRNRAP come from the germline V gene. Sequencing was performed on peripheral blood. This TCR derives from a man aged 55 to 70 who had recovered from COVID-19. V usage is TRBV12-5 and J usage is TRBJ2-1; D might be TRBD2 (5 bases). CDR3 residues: CASGLGTGKNEQFF. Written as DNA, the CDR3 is TGTGCTAGTGGTTTGGGTACGGGGAAGAATGAGCAGTTCTTC. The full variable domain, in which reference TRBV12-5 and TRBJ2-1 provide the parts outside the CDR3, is DARVTQTPRHKVTEMGQEVTMRCQPILGHNTVFWYRQTMMQGLELLAYFRNRAPLDDSGMPKDRFSAEMPDATLATLKIQPSEPRDSAVYFCASGLGTGKNEQFFGPGTRLTVL.